This paragraph covers one T cell receptor beta chain sequence. The entry originates in a study of blood T cell repertoires in COVID-19. About the research overall: The origin of the acute and convalescent COVID-19 samples was the United States, Italy and Spain. In each case, the material was cDNA or gDNA derived from T cells, B-cell-depleted T cells, or PBMCs.

With V trimmed by 0 bases and J by 2 bases, 7 bases remained unmatched. This CDR3 is 17 amino acids long. CDR1 and CDR2 (germline): SGHVS, FQNEAQ. Under the authors' procedure: Reference gene primer amplification in the assay estimated nucleated cell counts. Assay: immunoSEQ multiplex PCR; the TCRdb copy retains only in-frame clones and omits some. The V and J calls and clone size were taken over from that table, and D and trimming were inferred from the DNA. The sample has around 100,000 clones, about four fifths seen once. The origin of this receptor is a woman of 80 years or more with active or convalescent COVID-19. Sequencing was carried out using peripheral blood. V is TRBV7-8 and J is TRBJ2-7; 10 bases line up with TRBD1. The CDR3 DNA reads TGTGCCAGCAGCTTAGCGCGGGGGACAGGGGACACCTACGAGCAGTACTTC. Its protein is CASSLARGTGDTYEQYF.